A selection of T cell receptor beta chains follows, all from one sample in a study of T cell responses to AZD1222 COVID-19 vaccine. This table comes from immunoSEQ multiplex PCR, and its TCRdb copy is limited to in-frame clones, with some not included. This table holds roughly 77,000 clones, around 90% found once. The sample in question was peripheral blood, obtained on day 0 of MenACWY control vaccination. The receptors were sampled from an adult in good health. Each CDR3 is given with its conserved first and last residue. Fields, in order: J gene, D gene, clone size, V gene, CDR3 protein, CDR3 DNA. D genes are given only for firm matches. Some rows mark clone size as missing; the rest say once, few, many or name a class of expanded clone.

J gene: TRBJ2-2
D gene: .
clone size: once
V gene: TRBV9
CDR3 protein: CASSVQDTGELFF
CDR3 DNA: TGTGCCAGCAGCGTACAAGACACCGGGGAGCTGTTTTTT

J gene: TRBJ1-6
D gene: .
clone size: few
V gene: TRBV27
CDR3 protein: CASSLGRRYNSPLHF
CDR3 DNA: TGTGCCAGCAGTTTAGGCAGAAGATATAATTCACCCCTCCACTTT

J gene: TRBJ1-2
D gene: .
clone size: .
V gene: TRBV5-1
CDR3 protein: CASSLTDRSNGYTF
CDR3 DNA: TGCGCCAGCAGTTTAACGGACAGAAGTAATGGCTACACCTTC

J gene: TRBJ1-2
D gene: TRBD1
clone size: .
V gene: TRBV5-5
CDR3 protein: CASSPGTGGRYGYTF
CDR3 DNA: TGTGCCAGCAGCCCCGGGACAGGGGGCCGCTATGGCTACACCTTC

J gene: TRBJ1-5
D gene: TRBD1
clone size: once
V gene: TRBV3-1/TRBV3-2
CDR3 protein: CASSIRGDQPQHF
CDR3 DNA: TGTGCCAGTTCAATCAGGGGGGATCAGCCCCAGCATTTT

J gene: TRBJ2-3
D gene: .
clone size: .
V gene: TRBV6-6
CDR3 protein: CASRRATDTQYF
CDR3 DNA: TGTGCCAGCAGACGCGCGACAGATACGCAGTATTTT

J gene: TRBJ1-2
D gene: TRBD1
clone size: once
V gene: TRBV18
CDR3 protein: CASSPGTGIYGYTF
CDR3 DNA: TGTGCCAGCTCACCAGGGACAGGGATCTATGGCTACACCTTC

J gene: TRBJ1-5
D gene: .
clone size: many
V gene: TRBV3-1/TRBV3-2
CDR3 protein: CASSQGFSNQPQHF
CDR3 DNA: TGTGCCAGCAGCCAAGGATTTAGCAATCAGCCCCAGCATTTT

J gene: TRBJ1-2
D gene: .
clone size: .
V gene: TRBV5-5
CDR3 protein: CASSLPGTAEGNGYTF
CDR3 DNA: TGTGCCAGCAGCTTGCCCGGGACGGCTGAAGGAAATGGCTACACCTTC

J gene: TRBJ1-2
D gene: TRBD1
clone size: .
V gene: TRBV4-1
CDR3 protein: CASSPYGQARGGGYTF
CDR3 DNA: TGCGCCAGCAGCCCCTACGGACAGGCCAGGGGGGGTGGCTACACCTTC

J gene: TRBJ1-2
D gene: TRBD1
clone size: .
V gene: TRBV6-5
CDR3 protein: CASSYSPGQGLNGYTF
CDR3 DNA: TGTGCCAGCAGTTACTCGCCGGGACAGGGGCTGAATGGCTACACCTTC

J gene: TRBJ2-1
D gene: .
clone size: .
V gene: TRBV6-2/TRBV6-3
CDR3 protein: CASSYEAETGTVHNEQFF
CDR3 DNA: TGTGCCAGCAGTTACGAAGCGGAGACCGGGACGGTACACAATGAGCAGTTCTTC

J gene: TRBJ2-1
D gene: .
clone size: .
V gene: TRBV6-5
CDR3 protein: CASMGWNSYNEQFF
CDR3 DNA: TGTGCCAGCATGGGGTGGAATTCCTACAATGAGCAGTTCTTC

J gene: TRBJ2-3
D gene: .
clone size: .
V gene: TRBV5-5
CDR3 protein: CASSWPLRPADTQYF
CDR3 DNA: TGTGCCAGCAGCTGGCCCCTCAGGCCCGCAGATACGCAGTATTTT

J gene: TRBJ1-2
D gene: .
clone size: once
V gene: TRBV18
CDR3 protein: CASSPAVSSAYGYTF
CDR3 DNA: TGTGCCAGCTCACCAGCAGTCAGTTCGGCCTATGGCTACACCTTC

J gene: TRBJ2-3
D gene: .
clone size: .
V gene: TRBV5-1
CDR3 protein: CASSVPTSSSTDTQYF
CDR3 DNA: TGCGCCAGCAGCGTCCCTACTAGCAGTAGCACAGATACGCAGTATTTT

J gene: TRBJ1-2
D gene: .
clone size: .
V gene: TRBV7-6
CDR3 protein: CASSSAGSYGYTF
CDR3 DNA: TGTGCCAGCAGCTCAGCAGGATCCTATGGCTACACCTTC

J gene: TRBJ1-2
D gene: .
clone size: .
V gene: TRBV6-5
CDR3 protein: CASSYSRGGFGGYTF
CDR3 DNA: TGTGCCAGCAGTTACTCGCGGGGGGGATTCGGCGGCTACACCTTC

J gene: TRBJ1-1
D gene: TRBD1
clone size: .
V gene: TRBV6-1
CDR3 protein: CASSEAGGTEAFF
CDR3 DNA: TGTGCCAGCAGTGAGGCAGGGGGCACTGAAGCTTTCTTT

J gene: TRBJ1-3
D gene: .
clone size: .
V gene: TRBV5-1
CDR3 protein: CASSLSSGNTIYF
CDR3 DNA: TGCGCCAGCAGTCTCAGCTCTGGAAACACCATATATTTT

J gene: TRBJ1-1
D gene: .
clone size: few
V gene: TRBV12-3/TRBV12-4
CDR3 protein: CASSVGDEAFF
CDR3 DNA: TGTGCCAGCAGTGTAGGAGATGAAGCTTTCTTT

J gene: TRBJ1-5
D gene: .
clone size: once
V gene: TRBV24-1
CDR3 protein: CATSDSGNQPQHF
CDR3 DNA: TGTGCCACCAGTGATTCTGGGAATCAGCCCCAGCATTTT

J gene: TRBJ2-1
D gene: TRBD1
clone size: .
V gene: TRBV5-1
CDR3 protein: CASSRDRVYNEQFF
CDR3 DNA: TGCGCCAGCAGCCGGGACAGGGTTTACAATGAGCAGTTCTTC

J gene: TRBJ1-6
D gene: TRBD1
clone size: .
V gene: TRBV7-9
CDR3 protein: CASSRITGGRSPLHF
CDR3 DNA: TGTGCCAGCAGCCGCATCACAGGGGGCCGGTCACCCCTCCACTTT

J gene: TRBJ2-1
D gene: .
clone size: .
V gene: TRBV6-5
CDR3 protein: CASSYLTYSRGEQFF
CDR3 DNA: TGTGCCAGCAGTTATCTTACTTACTCTAGGGGTGAGCAGTTCTTC

J gene: TRBJ2-2
D gene: .
clone size: .
V gene: TRBV5-1
CDR3 protein: CASSSPTGNTGELFF
CDR3 DNA: TGCGCCAGCAGCTCGCCGACAGGGAACACCGGGGAGCTGTTTTTT

J gene: TRBJ2-3
D gene: TRBD2
clone size: .
V gene: TRBV6-1
CDR3 protein: CASSETLAGLTDTQYF
CDR3 DNA: TGTGCCAGCAGTGAAACACTAGCGGGGTTAACAGATACGCAGTATTTT

J gene: TRBJ1-1
D gene: TRBD1
clone size: medium-sized
V gene: TRBV19
CDR3 protein: CASSIWTGVDTEAFF
CDR3 DNA: TGTGCCAGTAGTATATGGACAGGAGTGGACACTGAAGCTTTCTTT

J gene: TRBJ2-3
D gene: .
clone size: .
V gene: TRBV3-1/TRBV3-2
CDR3 protein: CASSLRGVHTQYF
CDR3 DNA: TGTGCCAGCAGCCTCCGAGGGGTCCATACGCAGTATTTT

J gene: TRBJ2-1
D gene: TRBD2
clone size: .
V gene: TRBV7-3
CDR3 protein: CASSLLPSGASSSYNEQFF
CDR3 DNA: TGTGCCAGCAGCTTATTGCCTAGCGGGGCCTCTAGCTCCTACAATGAGCAGTTCTTC

J gene: TRBJ2-7
D gene: .
clone size: .
V gene: TRBV5-8
CDR3 protein: CASGPSHEQYF
CDR3 DNA: TGTGCCAGCGGCCCCAGTCACGAGCAGTACTTC

J gene: TRBJ1-6
D gene: TRBD1
clone size: .
V gene: TRBV11-1
CDR3 protein: CASSTGQGGSSPLHF
CDR3 DNA: TGTGCCAGCAGCACCGGACAGGGAGGGAGTTCACCCCTCCACTTT

J gene: TRBJ1-1
D gene: .
clone size: .
V gene: TRBV6-6
CDR3 protein: CASSYLDRNTEAFF
CDR3 DNA: TGTGCCAGCAGTTATTTGGACAGGAACACTGAAGCTTTCTTT

J gene: TRBJ2-1
D gene: TRBD2
clone size: .
V gene: TRBV7-6
CDR3 protein: CASSLEVAGVSYNEQFF
CDR3 DNA: TGTGCCAGCAGCTTAGAGGTAGCGGGGGTTTCCTACAATGAGCAGTTCTTC

J gene: TRBJ1-2
D gene: .
clone size: .
V gene: TRBV7-9
CDR3 protein: CASSSGRGYTF
CDR3 DNA: TGTGCCAGCAGCTCAGGGAGGGGCTACACCTTC

J gene: TRBJ1-1
D gene: .
clone size: .
V gene: TRBV3-1/TRBV3-2
CDR3 protein: CASSQTPITGKGTEAFF
CDR3 DNA: TGTGCCAGCAGCCAGACCCCAATAACAGGGAAGGGGACTGAAGCTTTCTTT

J gene: TRBJ2-5
D gene: .
clone size: .
V gene: TRBV5-1
CDR3 protein: CASSPGPSETQYF
CDR3 DNA: TGCGCCAGCAGCCCAGGCCCCTCAGAGACCCAGTACTTC

J gene: TRBJ2-7
D gene: .
clone size: .
V gene: TRBV4-3
CDR3 protein: CASSQDHILLGEQYF
CDR3 DNA: TGCGCCAGCAGCCAAGATCACATACTGCTAGGGGAGCAGTACTTC

J gene: TRBJ1-2
D gene: TRBD1
clone size: .
V gene: TRBV29-1
CDR3 protein: CSVYDRASNYGYTF
CDR3 DNA: TGCAGCGTTTATGACAGGGCGTCTAACTATGGCTACACCTTC

J gene: TRBJ1-2
D gene: .
clone size: .
V gene: TRBV7-9
CDR3 protein: CASSRSGPAGNDGYTF
CDR3 DNA: TGTGCCAGCAGCCGTTCTGGGCCAGCCGGGAACGATGGCTACACCTTC

J gene: TRBJ2-7
D gene: TRBD1
clone size: .
V gene: TRBV9
CDR3 protein: CASSVGSGGNNEQYF
CDR3 DNA: TGTGCCAGCAGCGTAGGGTCAGGGGGCAACAACGAGCAGTACTTC

J gene: TRBJ2-1
D gene: .
clone size: .
V gene: TRBV9
CDR3 protein: CASSVVASTYNEQFF
CDR3 DNA: TGTGCCAGCAGCGTAGTGGCTAGTACCTACAATGAGCAGTTCTTC

J gene: TRBJ2-3
D gene: .
clone size: .
V gene: TRBV14
CDR3 protein: CASSQGPARRTDTQYF
CDR3 DNA: TGTGCCAGCAGCCAAGGTCCCGCTAGGCGCACAGATACGCAGTATTTT

J gene: TRBJ1-1
D gene: .
clone size: once
V gene: TRBV11-3
CDR3 protein: CASSTNPGGMTEAFF
CDR3 DNA: TGTGCCAGCAGCACGAACCCCGGGGGTATGACTGAAGCTTTCTTT

J gene: TRBJ2-1
D gene: TRBD2
clone size: .
V gene: TRBV27
CDR3 protein: CASSSTTSGAFNEQFF
CDR3 DNA: TGTGCCAGCAGTTCAACCACTAGCGGGGCGTTTAATGAGCAGTTCTTC

J gene: TRBJ2-1
D gene: .
clone size: .
V gene: TRBV28
CDR3 protein: CASSPGGDNEQFF
CDR3 DNA: TGTGCCAGCAGCCCCGGCGGGGACAATGAGCAGTTCTTC

J gene: TRBJ1-5
D gene: .
clone size: once
V gene: TRBV28
CDR3 protein: CASSISGNGQPQHF
CDR3 DNA: TGTGCCAGCAGTATTTCGGGTAATGGTCAGCCCCAGCATTTT

J gene: TRBJ2-7
D gene: .
clone size: .
V gene: TRBV7-2
CDR3 protein: CASSPRGRPSEQYF
CDR3 DNA: TGTGCCAGCAGCCCCCGGGGACGCCCATCCGAGCAGTACTTC